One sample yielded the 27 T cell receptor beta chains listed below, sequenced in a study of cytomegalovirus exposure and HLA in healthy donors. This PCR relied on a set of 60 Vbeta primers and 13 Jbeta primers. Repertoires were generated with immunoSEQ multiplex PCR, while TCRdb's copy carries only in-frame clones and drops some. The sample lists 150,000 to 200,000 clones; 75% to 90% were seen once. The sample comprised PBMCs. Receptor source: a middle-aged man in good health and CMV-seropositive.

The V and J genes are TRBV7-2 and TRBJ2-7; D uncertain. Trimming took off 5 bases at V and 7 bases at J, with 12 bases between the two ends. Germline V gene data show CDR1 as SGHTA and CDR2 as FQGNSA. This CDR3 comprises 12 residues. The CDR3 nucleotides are TGTGCCAGCAGCCCCGCCAAGAGTGAGCAGTACTTC. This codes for CASSPAKSEQYF.

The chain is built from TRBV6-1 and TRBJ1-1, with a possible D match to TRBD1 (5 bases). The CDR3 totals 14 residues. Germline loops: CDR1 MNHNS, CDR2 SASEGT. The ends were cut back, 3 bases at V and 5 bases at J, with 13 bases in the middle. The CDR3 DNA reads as TGTGCCAGCAGTGAGGTTCAGGGAGGTACTGAAGCTTTCTTT. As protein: CASSEVQGGTEAFF.

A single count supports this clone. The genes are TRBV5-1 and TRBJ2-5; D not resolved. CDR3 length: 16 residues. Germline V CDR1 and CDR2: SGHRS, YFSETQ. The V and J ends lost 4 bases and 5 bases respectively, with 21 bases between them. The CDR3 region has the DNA TGCGCCAGCAGCCGAACCCGACCCACTACGAGGGAGACCCAGTACTTC. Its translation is CASSRTRPTTRETQYF.

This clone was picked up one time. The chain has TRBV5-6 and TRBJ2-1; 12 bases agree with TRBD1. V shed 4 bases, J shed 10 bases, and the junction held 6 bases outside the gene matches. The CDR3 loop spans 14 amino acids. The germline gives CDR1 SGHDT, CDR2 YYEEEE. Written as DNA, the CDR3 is TGTGCCAGCAGCCAGGGACAGGGGGCATGGGAGCAGTTCTTC. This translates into CASSQGQGAWEQFF.

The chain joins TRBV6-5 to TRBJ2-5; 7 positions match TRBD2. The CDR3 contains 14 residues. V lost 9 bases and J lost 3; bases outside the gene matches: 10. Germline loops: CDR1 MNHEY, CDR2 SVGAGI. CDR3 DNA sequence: TGTGCCAGTAAACTAGCGCCGGTGGAAGAGACCCAGTACTTC. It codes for CASKLAPVEETQYF.

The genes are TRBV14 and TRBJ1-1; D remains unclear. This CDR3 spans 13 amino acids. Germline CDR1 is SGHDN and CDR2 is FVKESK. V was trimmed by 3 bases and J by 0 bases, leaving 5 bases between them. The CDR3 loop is CASSQQMNTEAFF. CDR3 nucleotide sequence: TGTGCCAGCAGCCAGCAGATGAACACTGAAGCTTTCTTT. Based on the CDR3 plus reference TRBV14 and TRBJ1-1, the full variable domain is EAGVTQFPSHSVIEKGQTVTLRCDPISGHDNLYWYRRVMGKEIKFLLHFVKESKQDESGMPNNRFLAERTGGTYSTLKVQPAELEDSGVYFCASSQQMNTEAFFGQGTRLTVV.

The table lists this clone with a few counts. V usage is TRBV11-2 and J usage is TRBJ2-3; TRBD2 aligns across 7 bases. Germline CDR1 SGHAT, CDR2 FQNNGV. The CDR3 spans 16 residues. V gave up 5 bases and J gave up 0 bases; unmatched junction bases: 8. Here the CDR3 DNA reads TGTGCCAGCAGCCGCCCGGGGGGACCTAGCACAGATACGCAGTATTTT. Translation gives CASSRPGGPSTDTQYF.

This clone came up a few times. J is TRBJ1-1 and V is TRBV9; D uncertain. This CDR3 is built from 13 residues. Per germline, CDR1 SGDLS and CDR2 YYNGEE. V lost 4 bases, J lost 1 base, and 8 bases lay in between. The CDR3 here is CASSLNRNTEAFF. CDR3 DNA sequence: TGTGCCAGCAGCCTTAACAGGAACACTGAAGCTTTCTTT.

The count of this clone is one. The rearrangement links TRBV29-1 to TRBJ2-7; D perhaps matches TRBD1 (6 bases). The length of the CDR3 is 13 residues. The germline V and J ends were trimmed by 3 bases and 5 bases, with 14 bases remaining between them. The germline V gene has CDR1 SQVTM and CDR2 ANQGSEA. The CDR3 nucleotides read TGCAGCGTTGATACAACAGGGATCAACGAGCAGTACTTC. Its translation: CSVDTTGINEQYF.

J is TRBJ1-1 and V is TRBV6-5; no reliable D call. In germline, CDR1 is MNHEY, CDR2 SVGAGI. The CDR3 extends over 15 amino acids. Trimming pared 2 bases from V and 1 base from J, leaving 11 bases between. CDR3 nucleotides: TGTGCCAGCAGTTACGCCCCCAACAGGAACACTGAAGCTTTCTTT. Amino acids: CASSYAPNRNTEAFF.

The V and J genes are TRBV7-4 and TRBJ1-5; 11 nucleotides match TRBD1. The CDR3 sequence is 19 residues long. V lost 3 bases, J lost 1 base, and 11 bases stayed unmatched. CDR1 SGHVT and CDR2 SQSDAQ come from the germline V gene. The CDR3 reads CASSFHSPGQGESNQPQHF. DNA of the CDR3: TGTGCCAGCAGCTTCCACTCCCCGGGACAGGGGGAGAGCAATCAGCCCCAGCATTTT.

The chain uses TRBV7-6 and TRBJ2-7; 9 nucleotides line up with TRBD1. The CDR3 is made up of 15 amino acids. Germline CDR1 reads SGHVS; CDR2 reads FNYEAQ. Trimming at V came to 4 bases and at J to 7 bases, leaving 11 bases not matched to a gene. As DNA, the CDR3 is TGTGCCAGCAGCTCAATTGGGACAGGGAGTCAAGAGCAGTACTTC. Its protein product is CASSSIGTGSQEQYF.

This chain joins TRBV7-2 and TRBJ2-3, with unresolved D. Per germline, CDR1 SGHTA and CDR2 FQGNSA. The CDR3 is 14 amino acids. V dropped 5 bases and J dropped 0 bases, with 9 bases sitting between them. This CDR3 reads CASSPVRSTDTQYF. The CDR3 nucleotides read TGTGCCAGCAGCCCCGTCCGGAGCACAGATACGCAGTATTTT.

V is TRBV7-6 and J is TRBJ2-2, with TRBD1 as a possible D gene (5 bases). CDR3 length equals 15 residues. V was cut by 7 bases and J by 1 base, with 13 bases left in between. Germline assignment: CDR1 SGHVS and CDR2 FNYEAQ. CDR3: CASTRQTLNTGELFF. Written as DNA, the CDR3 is TGTGCCAGCACCCGACAGACCCTGAACACCGGGGAGCTGTTTTTT.

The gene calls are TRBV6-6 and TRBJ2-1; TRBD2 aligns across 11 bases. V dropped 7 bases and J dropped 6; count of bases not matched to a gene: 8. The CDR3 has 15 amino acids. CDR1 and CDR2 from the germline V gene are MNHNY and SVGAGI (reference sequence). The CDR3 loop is CASNRDSGGANEQFF. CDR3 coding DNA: TGTGCCAGCAATCGCGATAGCGGGGGGGCCAATGAGCAGTTCTTC.

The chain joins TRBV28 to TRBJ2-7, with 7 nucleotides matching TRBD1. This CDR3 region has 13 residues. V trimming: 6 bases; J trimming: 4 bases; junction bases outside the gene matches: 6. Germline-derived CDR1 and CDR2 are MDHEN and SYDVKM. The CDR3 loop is CASSSGTVYEQYF. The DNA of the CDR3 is TGTGCCAGCAGCTCCGGGACAGTGTACGAGCAGTACTTC.

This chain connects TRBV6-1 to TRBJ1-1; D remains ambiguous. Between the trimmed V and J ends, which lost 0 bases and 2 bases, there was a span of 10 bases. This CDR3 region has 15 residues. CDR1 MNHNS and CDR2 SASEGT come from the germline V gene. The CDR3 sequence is CASSEAFLLNTEAFF. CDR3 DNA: TGTGCCAGCAGTGAAGCATTCCTATTAAACACTGAAGCTTTCTTT.

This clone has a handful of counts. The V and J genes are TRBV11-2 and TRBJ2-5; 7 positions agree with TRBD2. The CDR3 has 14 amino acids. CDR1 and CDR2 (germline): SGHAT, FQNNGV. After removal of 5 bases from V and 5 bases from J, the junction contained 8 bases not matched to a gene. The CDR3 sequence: CASSLGLGGETQYF. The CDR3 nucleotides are TGTGCCAGCAGCCTCGGACTAGGCGGGGAGACCCAGTACTTC.

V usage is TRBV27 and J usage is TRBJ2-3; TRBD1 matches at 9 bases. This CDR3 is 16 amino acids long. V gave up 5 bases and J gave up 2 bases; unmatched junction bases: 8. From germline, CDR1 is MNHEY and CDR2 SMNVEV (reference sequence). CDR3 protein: CASSRGRDRVTDTQYF. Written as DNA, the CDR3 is TGTGCCAGCAGTCGGGGCCGGGACAGGGTCACAGATACGCAGTATTTT.

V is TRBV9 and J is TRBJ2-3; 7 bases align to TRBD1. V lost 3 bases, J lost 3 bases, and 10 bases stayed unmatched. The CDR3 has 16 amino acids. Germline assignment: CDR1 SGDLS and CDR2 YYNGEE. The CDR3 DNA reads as TGTGCCAGCAGCGCGCGACAGGGAAGGTGGACAGATACGCAGTATTTT. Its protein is CASSARQGRWTDTQYF.

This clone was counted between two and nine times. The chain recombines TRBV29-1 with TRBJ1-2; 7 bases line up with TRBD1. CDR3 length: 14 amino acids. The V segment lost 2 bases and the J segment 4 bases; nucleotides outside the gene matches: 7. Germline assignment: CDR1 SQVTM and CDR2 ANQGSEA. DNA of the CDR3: TGCAGCGTTGAACAAGCTGAGGGGGCCTATGGCTACACCTTC. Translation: CSVEQAEGAYGYTF.

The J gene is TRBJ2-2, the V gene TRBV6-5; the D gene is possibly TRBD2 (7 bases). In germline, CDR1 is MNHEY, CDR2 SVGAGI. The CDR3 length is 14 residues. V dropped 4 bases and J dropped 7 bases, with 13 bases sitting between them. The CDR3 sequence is CASSWGGWGGELFF. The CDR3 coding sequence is TGTGCCAGCAGTTGGGGGGGCTGGGGCGGGGAGCTGTTTTTT.

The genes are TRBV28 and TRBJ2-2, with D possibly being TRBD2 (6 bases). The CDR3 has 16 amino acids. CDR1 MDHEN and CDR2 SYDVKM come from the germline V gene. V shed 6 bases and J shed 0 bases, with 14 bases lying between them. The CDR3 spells CASSRWRDPNTGELFF. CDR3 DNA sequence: TGTGCCAGCAGCCGCTGGCGGGACCCGAACACCGGGGAGCTGTTTTTT.

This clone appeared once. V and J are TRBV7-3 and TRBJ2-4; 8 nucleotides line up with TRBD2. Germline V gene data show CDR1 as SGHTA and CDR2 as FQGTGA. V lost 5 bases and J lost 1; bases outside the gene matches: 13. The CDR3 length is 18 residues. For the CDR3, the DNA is TGTGCCAGCAGCGCCGGTGGTCGGGGGGGCCCGGCCAAAAACATTCAGTACTTC. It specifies CASSAGGRGGPAKNIQYF.

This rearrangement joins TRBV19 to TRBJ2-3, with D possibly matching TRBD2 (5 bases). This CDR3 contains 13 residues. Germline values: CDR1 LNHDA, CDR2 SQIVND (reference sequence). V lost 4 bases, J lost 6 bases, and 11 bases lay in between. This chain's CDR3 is CASSTRPSDTQYF. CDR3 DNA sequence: TGTGCCAGTAGTACTCGCCCTAGCGATACGCAGTATTTT.

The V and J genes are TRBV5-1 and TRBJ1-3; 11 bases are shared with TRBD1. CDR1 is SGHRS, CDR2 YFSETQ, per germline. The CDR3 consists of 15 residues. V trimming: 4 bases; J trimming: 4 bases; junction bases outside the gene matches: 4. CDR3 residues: CASSTGQGAGNTIYF. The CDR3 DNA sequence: TGCGCCAGCAGCACTGGACAGGGGGCAGGAAACACCATATATTTT.

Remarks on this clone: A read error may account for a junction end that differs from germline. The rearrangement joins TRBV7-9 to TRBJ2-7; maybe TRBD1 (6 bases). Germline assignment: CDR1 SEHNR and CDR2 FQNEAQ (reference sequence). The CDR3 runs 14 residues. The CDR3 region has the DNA TGTTCCAGCAGCTTGGTAGGGGGAGCCTACGAGCAGTACTTC. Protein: CSSSLVGGAYEQYF.